The rows below give T cell receptor beta chains drawn from one sample of a study of cytomegalovirus exposure and HLA in healthy donors. Measured with immunoSEQ multiplex PCR; TCRdb has only the in-frame clones, and not every one. The sample includes 100,000 to 150,000 clones, around four fifths of them seen just once. Sequences were obtained from PBMCs. These receptors were obtained from a male donor in good health and CMV-seronegative. Each CDR3 is given with its conserved first and last residue. A D gene is named only where the DNA matches it firmly. Clone size, where shown, is once, few, many, or a class for clones that have expanded.

clone size: -; V gene: TRBV13; D gene: TRBD2; J gene: TRBJ2-1; CDR3 DNA: TGTGCCAGCAGCCCCCGAGATGGCGGGGGGGACTATGAGCAGTTCTTC; CDR3 protein: CASSPRDGGGDYEQFF
clone size: -; V gene: TRBV5-1; D gene: -; J gene: TRBJ1-1; CDR3 DNA: TGCGCCAGCAGCTTAATAACGGGGGGCACTGAAGCTTTCTTT; CDR3 protein: CASSLITGGTEAFF
clone size: -; V gene: TRBV29-1; D gene: TRBD1; J gene: TRBJ1-1; CDR3 DNA: TGCAGCGGTCTCCAGTACAGGGGGAGGACTGAAGCTTTCTTT; CDR3 protein: CSGLQYRGRTEAFF
clone size: -; V gene: TRBV7-2; D gene: TRBD2; J gene: TRBJ2-2; CDR3 DNA: TGTGCCAGCAGCTCCTTTGCGAAAAGCGGGAGGGTTGCCACCGGGGAGCTGTTTTTT; CDR3 protein: CASSSFAKSGRVATGELFF
clone size: few; V gene: TRBV7-9; D gene: TRBD1; J gene: TRBJ2-7; CDR3 DNA: TGTGCCAGCAGCATCCGGGACAGTGTTACGTCCTACGAGCAGTACTTC; CDR3 protein: CASSIRDSVTSYEQYF
clone size: -; V gene: TRBV4-3; D gene: TRBD2; J gene: TRBJ2-7; CDR3 DNA: TGCGCCAGCAGCCAATATACACTAGCGGGCACCTACGAGCAGTACTTC; CDR3 protein: CASSQYTLAGTYEQYF
clone size: -; V gene: TRBV5-4; D gene: TRBD2; J gene: TRBJ2-1; CDR3 DNA: TGTGCCAGCAGCTTCACTAGCGCAGGCTACAATGAGCAGTTCTTC; CDR3 protein: CASSFTSAGYNEQFF
clone size: -; V gene: TRBV5-5; D gene: -; J gene: TRBJ1-5; CDR3 DNA: TGTGCCAGCAGCTTCCTTGGCAGGGGTCCGGATCAGCCCCAGCATTTT; CDR3 protein: CASSFLGRGPDQPQHF
clone size: -; V gene: TRBV6-4; D gene: -; J gene: TRBJ2-3; CDR3 DNA: TGTGCCAGCAGTAGAGATAGCACAGATACGCAGTATTTT; CDR3 protein: CASSRDSTDTQYF
clone size: -; V gene: TRBV30; D gene: -; J gene: TRBJ2-7; CDR3 DNA: TGTGCCTGGAAGACGGGAAGAGAGCAGTACTTC; CDR3 protein: CAWKTGREQYF
clone size: -; V gene: TRBV4-2; D gene: TRBD1; J gene: TRBJ2-2; CDR3 DNA: TGTGCCAGCAGCCAAGCCGCGGCAGGGGGCACCGGGGAGCTGTTTTTT; CDR3 protein: CASSQAAAGGTGELFF
clone size: -; V gene: TRBV15; D gene: TRBD1; J gene: TRBJ1-1; CDR3 DNA: TGTGCCACCAGCAGAGATCAGGGGGAAGAAGCTTTCTTT; CDR3 protein: CATSRDQGEEAFF
clone size: few; V gene: TRBV27; D gene: TRBD1; J gene: TRBJ1-2; CDR3 DNA: TGTGCCAGCAGTTCCCTCCCTGAGACAGGGGAGGGTGGCTACACCTTC; CDR3 protein: CASSSLPETGEGGYTF
clone size: -; V gene: TRBV7-8; D gene: TRBD2; J gene: TRBJ2-7; CDR3 DNA: TGTGCCAGCAGCTGGGGGGGATTGTACTACGAGCAGTACTTC; CDR3 protein: CASSWGGLYYEQYF
clone size: -; V gene: TRBV28; D gene: TRBD1; J gene: TRBJ1-5; CDR3 DNA: TGTGCCAGCAGGGGGACAGGTGCCAGCAATCAGCCCCAGCATTTT; CDR3 protein: CASRGTGASNQPQHF
clone size: few; V gene: TRBV19; D gene: -; J gene: TRBJ2-7; CDR3 DNA: TGTGCCAGTAGACCTTACGGCGGGATGAGGGCCTACGAGCAGTACTTC; CDR3 protein: CASRPYGGMRAYEQYF
clone size: -; V gene: TRBV5-8; D gene: -; J gene: TRBJ1-4; CDR3 DNA: TGTGCCAGCAGTCGGAGGGGAAGGTTAGCTAATGAAAAACTGTTTTTT; CDR3 protein: CASSRRGRLANEKLFF
clone size: -; V gene: TRBV30; D gene: TRBD1; J gene: TRBJ1-4; CDR3 DNA: TGTGCCTGGAGTTTGGTTGGGACAGGGAGAAATGAAAAACTGTTTTTT; CDR3 protein: CAWSLVGTGRNEKLFF
clone size: few; V gene: TRBV30; D gene: -; J gene: TRBJ2-3; CDR3 DNA: TGTGCCTGGAGTGTAGCAGACACGGCCCCGCAGTATTTT; CDR3 protein: CAWSVADTAPQYF
clone size: -; V gene: TRBV11-2; D gene: -; J gene: TRBJ2-2; CDR3 DNA: TGTGCCAGCAGCATTTCTAACACCGGGGAGCTGTTTTTT; CDR3 protein: CASSISNTGELFF
clone size: -; V gene: TRBV27; D gene: TRBD2; J gene: TRBJ2-1; CDR3 DNA: TGTGCCAGCGGGCCCCAAGCGGGAGGGATAAATGAGCAGTTCTTC; CDR3 protein: CASGPQAGGINEQFF
clone size: -; V gene: TRBV6-5; D gene: -; J gene: TRBJ1-1; CDR3 DNA: TGTGCCAGCAGTTACTCGAGGCAGGGAAACACTGAAGCTTTCTTT; CDR3 protein: CASSYSRQGNTEAFF
clone size: -; V gene: TRBV18; D gene: TRBD1; J gene: TRBJ1-5; CDR3 DNA: TGTGCCAGCTCACCACAAACAGGGGGTGGGCCCCAGCATTTT; CDR3 protein: CASSPQTGGGPQHF
clone size: -; V gene: TRBV7-6; D gene: -; J gene: TRBJ1-1; CDR3 DNA: TGTGCCAGCAGCTTAGGAGGAGGGTACTCGATGAACACTGAAGCTTTCTTT; CDR3 protein: CASSLGGGYSMNTEAFF
clone size: few; V gene: TRBV15; D gene: -; J gene: TRBJ2-3; CDR3 DNA: TGTGCCACCAGCAGAGATGGAGTAGATACGCAGTATTTT; CDR3 protein: CATSRDGVDTQYF
clone size: -; V gene: TRBV25-1; D gene: TRBD1; J gene: TRBJ1-6; CDR3 DNA: TGTGCCAGCAGTGACCGCCGAGGGACAGCCCGAAATTCACCCCTCCACTTT; CDR3 protein: CASSDRRGTARNSPLHF
clone size: -; V gene: TRBV5-8; D gene: TRBD1; J gene: TRBJ1-4; CDR3 DNA: TGTGCCAGCAGCCTATTATGGGACAGCTCGAAAGAAAAACTGTTTTTT; CDR3 protein: CASSLLWDSSKEKLFF
clone size: -; V gene: TRBV5-4; D gene: -; J gene: TRBJ2-5; CDR3 DNA: TGTGCCAGCAGCTTGGGACAGGCGGTTCAGTACTTC; CDR3 protein: CASSLGQAVQYF
clone size: -; V gene: TRBV30; D gene: TRBD1; J gene: TRBJ2-7; CDR3 DNA: TGTGCCTGGAACAGGGGCAACGAGCAGTACTTC; CDR3 protein: CAWNRGNEQYF
clone size: -; V gene: TRBV7-3; D gene: -; J gene: TRBJ2-3; CDR3 DNA: TGTGCCAGCAGCCCTCTTGGGGGGTCACTCCGCACAGATACGCAGTATTTT; CDR3 protein: CASSPLGGSLRTDTQYF
clone size: -; V gene: TRBV18; D gene: TRBD2; J gene: TRBJ2-5; CDR3 DNA: TGTGCCAGCTCACTCCTGGGCGGGGGGCTACAAGAGACCCAGTACTTC; CDR3 protein: CASSLLGGGLQETQYF
clone size: few; V gene: TRBV13; D gene: TRBD1; J gene: TRBJ1-1; CDR3 DNA: TGTGCCAGCAGCTGGGACAGGGCGGCAAGAGGAACTGAAGCTTTCTTT; CDR3 protein: CASSWDRAARGTEAFF
clone size: -; V gene: TRBV18; D gene: -; J gene: TRBJ1-4; CDR3 DNA: TGTGCCAGCTCACTCAACCAGGGATCAACTAATGAAAAACTGTTTTTT; CDR3 protein: CASSLNQGSTNEKLFF
clone size: -; V gene: TRBV29-1; D gene: -; J gene: TRBJ2-7; CDR3 DNA: TGCAGCGTTGGACAGGAGCTCTCCTACGAGCAGTACTTC; CDR3 protein: CSVGQELSYEQYF
clone size: -; V gene: TRBV4-1; D gene: TRBD1; J gene: TRBJ1-4; CDR3 DNA: TGCGCCAGCAGCCAAGATCCGGGACAGAACTATAATGAAAAACTGTTTTTT; CDR3 protein: CASSQDPGQNYNEKLFF
clone size: -; V gene: TRBV30; D gene: -; J gene: TRBJ2-3; CDR3 DNA: TGTGCCTGGCTTCGGGGGGCCCCCGGCGATACGCAGTATTTT; CDR3 protein: CAWLRGAPGDTQYF
clone size: -; V gene: TRBV6-5; D gene: TRBD1; J gene: TRBJ1-2; CDR3 DNA: TGTGCCAGCAGTCGAGGACAGGCGAGCAACTATGGCTACACCTTC; CDR3 protein: CASSRGQASNYGYTF
clone size: -; V gene: TRBV12-5; D gene: -; J gene: TRBJ2-7; CDR3 DNA: TGTGCTAGTGGTTCTCAGTACGAGCAGTACTTC; CDR3 protein: CASGSQYEQYF
clone size: once; V gene: TRBV6-1; D gene: TRBD1; J gene: TRBJ2-3; CDR3 DNA: TGTGCCAGCAGCGTGACAGGGGGCGGTACGCAGTATTTT; CDR3 protein: CASSVTGGGTQYF
clone size: -; V gene: TRBV9; D gene: TRBD1; J gene: TRBJ1-3; CDR3 DNA: TGTGCCAGCAGCGGCTCTACCGGGACAGCCCTTGGAAACACCATATATTTT; CDR3 protein: CASSGSTGTALGNTIYF
clone size: -; V gene: TRBV19; D gene: TRBD1; J gene: TRBJ2-3; CDR3 DNA: TGTGCCAGTAGTAGGCTTGGGACAGGGGCCACAGATACGCAGTATTTT; CDR3 protein: CASSRLGTGATDTQYF
clone size: -; V gene: TRBV6-6; D gene: TRBD2; J gene: TRBJ2-3; CDR3 DNA: TGTGCCAGCAGTTACCTAGCGGGCTTTACAGATACGCAGTATTTT; CDR3 protein: CASSYLAGFTDTQYF
clone size: -; V gene: TRBV14; D gene: -; J gene: TRBJ2-5; CDR3 DNA: TGCGCCAGCAGCCAAGCTCAAGCGTCCTTACGCGAGACCCAGTACTTC; CDR3 protein: CASSQAQASLRETQYF
clone size: -; V gene: TRBV9; D gene: -; J gene: TRBJ1-1; CDR3 DNA: TGTGCCAGCAGCCCTGAGTCGACAGGAAACACTGAAGCTTTCTTT; CDR3 protein: CASSPESTGNTEAFF
clone size: -; V gene: TRBV7-3; D gene: TRBD2; J gene: TRBJ2-1; CDR3 DNA: TGTGCCAGCAGCCAAGGCGGGGGGGCCGGTGAGCAGTTCTTC; CDR3 protein: CASSQGGGAGEQFF
clone size: -; V gene: TRBV19; D gene: TRBD1; J gene: TRBJ1-1; CDR3 DNA: TGTGCCAGCAGAGACAGGGAAAGTGGAGCTTTCTTT; CDR3 protein: CASRDRESGAFF
clone size: -; V gene: TRBV6-5; D gene: TRBD1; J gene: TRBJ1-2; CDR3 DNA: TGTGCCAGCAGTGGGGGACAGTACTATGGCTACACCTTC; CDR3 protein: CASSGGQYYGYTF
clone size: -; V gene: TRBV21-1; D gene: -; J gene: TRBJ2-7; CDR3 DNA: TGTGCCAGCAGCAAGAGAGGTAAGAAGAGGAACAGGAACGCCTACGAGCAGTACTTC; CDR3 protein: CASSKRGKKRNRNAYEQYF
clone size: -; V gene: TRBV29-1; D gene: TRBD2; J gene: TRBJ2-1; CDR3 DNA: TGCAGCGCCGAGGGGACTAGCGGGTTCTACAATGAGCAGTTCTTC; CDR3 protein: CSAEGTSGFYNEQFF
clone size: -; V gene: TRBV6-5; D gene: TRBD1; J gene: TRBJ1-5; CDR3 DNA: TGTGCCAGCATGGGACAGGGGGCAAATCAGCCCCAGCATTTT; CDR3 protein: CASMGQGANQPQHF
clone size: -; V gene: TRBV13; D gene: TRBD2; J gene: TRBJ2-7; CDR3 DNA: TGTGCCAGCAGCTTAGGTAGCGGGAGAAACCACGAGCAGTACTTC; CDR3 protein: CASSLGSGRNHEQYF
clone size: -; V gene: TRBV11-2; D gene: TRBD1; J gene: TRBJ1-1; CDR3 DNA: TGTGCCAGCAGACAGACAGGGACGGCTGAAGCTTTCTTT; CDR3 protein: CASRQTGTAEAFF
clone size: -; V gene: TRBV5-5; D gene: -; J gene: TRBJ2-1; CDR3 DNA: TGTGCCAGCAGCTTGCAGGGTTCCTACAATGAGCAGTTCTTC; CDR3 protein: CASSLQGSYNEQFF
clone size: -; V gene: TRBV6-5; D gene: TRBD1; J gene: TRBJ1-1; CDR3 DNA: TGTGCCAGCAAAACCGGACAGGGGTCTGGCACTGAAGCTTTCTTT; CDR3 protein: CASKTGQGSGTEAFF
clone size: -; V gene: TRBV7-9; D gene: TRBD1; J gene: TRBJ1-4; CDR3 DNA: TGTTCCAGCACCAGATCGGGACAGCAGAATGAAAAACTGTTTTTT; CDR3 protein: CSSTRSGQQNEKLFF
clone size: -; V gene: TRBV5-1; D gene: -; J gene: TRBJ2-5; CDR3 DNA: TGCGCCAGCAGCTTGGCCGCGGGGGTTAGGGGGAAGACCCAGTACTTC; CDR3 protein: CASSLAAGVRGKTQYF
clone size: -; V gene: TRBV7-9; D gene: -; J gene: TRBJ2-2; CDR3 DNA: TGTGCCAGCAGACATAAATACAGGGAACCCGGGGAGCTGTTTTTT; CDR3 protein: CASRHKYREPGELFF
clone size: -; V gene: TRBV5-6; D gene: -; J gene: TRBJ1-1; CDR3 DNA: TGTGCCAGCAGCTTGGGGTTTGCAGAGAACACTGAAGCTTTCTTT; CDR3 protein: CASSLGFAENTEAFF
clone size: few; V gene: TRBV5-6; D gene: TRBD1; J gene: TRBJ2-1; CDR3 DNA: TGTGCCAGCAGCTCGGACAGGGGCGCGACCTACAATGAGCAGTTCTTC; CDR3 protein: CASSSDRGATYNEQFF